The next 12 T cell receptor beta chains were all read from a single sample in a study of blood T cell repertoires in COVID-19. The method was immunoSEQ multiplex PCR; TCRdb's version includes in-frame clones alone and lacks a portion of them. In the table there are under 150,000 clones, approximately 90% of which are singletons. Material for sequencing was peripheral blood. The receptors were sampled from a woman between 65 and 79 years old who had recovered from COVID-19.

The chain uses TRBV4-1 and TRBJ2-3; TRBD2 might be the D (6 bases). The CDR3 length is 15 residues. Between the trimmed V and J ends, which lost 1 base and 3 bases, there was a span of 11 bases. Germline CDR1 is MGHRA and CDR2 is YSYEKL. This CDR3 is CASSQALLATDTQYF. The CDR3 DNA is TGCGCCAGCAGCCAAGCGTTACTAGCAACAGATACGCAGTATTTT.

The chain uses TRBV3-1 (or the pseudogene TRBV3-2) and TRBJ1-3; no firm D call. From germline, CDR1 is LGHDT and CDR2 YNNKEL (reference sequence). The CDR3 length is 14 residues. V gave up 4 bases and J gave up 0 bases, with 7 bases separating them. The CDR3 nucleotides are TGTGCCAGCAGCCGGGCTTGCTCTGGAAACACCATATATTTT. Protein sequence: CASSRACSGNTIYF.

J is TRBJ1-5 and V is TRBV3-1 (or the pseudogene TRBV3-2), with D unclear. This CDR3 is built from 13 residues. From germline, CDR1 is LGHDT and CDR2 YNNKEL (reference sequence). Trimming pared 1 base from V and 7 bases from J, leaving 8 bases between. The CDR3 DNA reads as TGTGCCAGCAGCCAAGGGGCGGGGCAGCCCCAGCATTTT. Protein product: CASSQGAGQPQHF.

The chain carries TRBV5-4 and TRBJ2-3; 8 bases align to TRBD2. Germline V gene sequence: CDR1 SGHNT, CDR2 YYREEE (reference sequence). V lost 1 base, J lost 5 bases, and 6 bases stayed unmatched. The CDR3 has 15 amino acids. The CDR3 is CASSLTHGGGDTQYF. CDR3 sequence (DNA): TGTGCCAGCAGCTTGACCCACGGGGGGGGAGATACGCAGTATTTT.

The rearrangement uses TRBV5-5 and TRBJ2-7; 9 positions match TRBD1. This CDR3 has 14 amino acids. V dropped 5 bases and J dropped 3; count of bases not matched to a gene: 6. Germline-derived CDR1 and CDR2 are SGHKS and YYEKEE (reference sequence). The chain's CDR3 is CASSSDRGVYEQYF. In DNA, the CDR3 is TGTGCCAGCAGTTCGGACAGGGGCGTCTACGAGCAGTACTTC.

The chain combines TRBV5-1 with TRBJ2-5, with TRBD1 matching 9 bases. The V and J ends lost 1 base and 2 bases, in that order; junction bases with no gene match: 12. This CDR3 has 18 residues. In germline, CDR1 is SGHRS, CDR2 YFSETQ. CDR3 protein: CASSLKGLDRGSQETQYF. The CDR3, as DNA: TGCGCCAGCAGCTTGAAGGGGCTTGACAGGGGGTCTCAAGAGACCCAGTACTTC.

The CDR3 reads CASSLDEWRENTEAFF. DNA for the CDR3: TGTGCCAGCAGCTTAGATGAATGGAGGGAGAACACTGAAGCTTTCTTT. The rearrangement joins TRBV11-2 to TRBJ1-1; unclear D gene. In germline, CDR1 is SGHAT, CDR2 FQNNGV. This CDR3 has 16 amino acids. The germline V and J ends were trimmed by 0 bases and 1 base, with 12 bases remaining between them.

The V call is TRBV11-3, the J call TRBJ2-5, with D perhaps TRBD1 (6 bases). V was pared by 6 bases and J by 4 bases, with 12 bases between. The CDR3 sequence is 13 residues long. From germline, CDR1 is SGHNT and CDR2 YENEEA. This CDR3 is CASSDLGGETQYF. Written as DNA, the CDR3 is TGTGCCAGCAGTGATTTAGGGGGAGAGACCCAGTACTTC.

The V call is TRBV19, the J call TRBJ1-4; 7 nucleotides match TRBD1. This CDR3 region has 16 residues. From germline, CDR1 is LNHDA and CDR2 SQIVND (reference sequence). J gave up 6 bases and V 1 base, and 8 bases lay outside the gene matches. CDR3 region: CASSIGQGEQYEKLFF. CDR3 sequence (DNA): TGTGCCAGTAGTATAGGCCAGGGGGAACAGTATGAAAAACTGTTTTTT.

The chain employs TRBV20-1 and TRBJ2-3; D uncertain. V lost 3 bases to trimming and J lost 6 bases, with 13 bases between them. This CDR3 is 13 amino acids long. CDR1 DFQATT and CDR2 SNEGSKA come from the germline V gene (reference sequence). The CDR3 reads CSASVFPLDTQYF. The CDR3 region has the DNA TGCAGTGCTAGTGTCTTCCCCCTGGATACGCAGTATTTT.

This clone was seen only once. DNA of the CDR3: TGTGCCAGCAGTGACGGCCCCTCTGGAAACACCATATATTTT. Protein product: CASSDGPSGNTIYF. The J gene is TRBJ1-3, the V gene TRBV6-4, with D unclear. From germline, CDR1 is MRHNA and CDR2 SNTAGT. The CDR3 contains 14 residues. V was clipped by 2 bases and J by 0 bases, with 5 bases between them.

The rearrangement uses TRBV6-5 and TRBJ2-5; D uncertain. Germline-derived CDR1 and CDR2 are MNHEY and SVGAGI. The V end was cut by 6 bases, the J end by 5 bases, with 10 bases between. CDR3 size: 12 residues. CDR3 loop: CASSPVRETQYF. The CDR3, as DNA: TGTGCCAGCAGCCCGGTTCGCGAGACCCAGTACTTC.